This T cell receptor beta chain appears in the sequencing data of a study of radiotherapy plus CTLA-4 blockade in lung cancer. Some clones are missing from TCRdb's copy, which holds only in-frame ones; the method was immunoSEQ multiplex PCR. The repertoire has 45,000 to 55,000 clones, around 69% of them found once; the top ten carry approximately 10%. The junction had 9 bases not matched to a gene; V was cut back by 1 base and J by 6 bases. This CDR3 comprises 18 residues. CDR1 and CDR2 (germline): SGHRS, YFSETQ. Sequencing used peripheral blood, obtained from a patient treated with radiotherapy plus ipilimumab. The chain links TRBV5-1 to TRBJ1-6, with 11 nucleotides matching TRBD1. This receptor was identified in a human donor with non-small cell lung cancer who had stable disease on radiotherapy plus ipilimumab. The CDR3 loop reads CASSLIGTGGILNSPLHF. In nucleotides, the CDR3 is TGCGCCAGCAGCTTGATTGGGACAGGGGGAATACTTAATTCACCCCTCCACTTT.